The clone carrying this TCR beta chain was counted between two and nine times. Its matching antigen is unknown. Quantitative 5'-RACE with molecular barcodes was used to make the TCR beta libraries. Each CDR3 protein is one row after TCRdb ran MiXCR on the 5' RACE reads. Of 200,000 to 250,000 distinct CDR3 sequences listed, roughly 10% are singletons. This entry is derived from a study of CD8 T cells in ankylosing spondylitis. Findings and limits, study-wide: Clones linked to disease were reported to show significant enrichment in matched ankylosing spondylitis synovial fluid. In ankylosing spondylitis blood, a motif of roughly 8 highly homologous TCR beta variants appeared characteristic.

Germline CDR1 reads SGHRS; CDR2 reads YFSETQ. Germline trimming cut 6 bases from V and 1 base from J; bases unmatched to any gene: 6. The CDR3 totals 15 residues. The receptor comes from a male donor with ankylosing spondylitis or in good health (not recorded which). Input material: blood, either unsorted or a sorted T cell fraction (not recorded which). The genes are TRBV5-1 and TRBJ2-3, with 9 nucleotides matching TRBD2. DNA of the CDR3: TGCGCCAGCAACTCAGCGGGGGGCCGCACAGATACGCAGTATTTT. This encodes CASNSAGGRTDTQYF.